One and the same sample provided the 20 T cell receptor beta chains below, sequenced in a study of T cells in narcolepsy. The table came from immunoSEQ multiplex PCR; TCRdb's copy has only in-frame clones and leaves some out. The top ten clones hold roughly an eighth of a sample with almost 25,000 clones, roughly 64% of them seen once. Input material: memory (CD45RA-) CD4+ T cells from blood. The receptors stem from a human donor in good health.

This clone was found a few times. Here the CDR3 reads CASSFVQGPQETQYF. The CDR3 bases are TGTGCCAGCAGCTTCGTACAGGGGCCCCAAGAGACCCAGTACTTC. The J gene is TRBJ2-5, the V gene TRBV11-3, with 7 positions matching TRBD1. The length of the CDR3 is 15 residues. CDR1 and CDR2 (germline): SGHNT, YENEEA. V trimming: 3 bases; J trimming: 1 base; junction bases outside the gene matches: 5.

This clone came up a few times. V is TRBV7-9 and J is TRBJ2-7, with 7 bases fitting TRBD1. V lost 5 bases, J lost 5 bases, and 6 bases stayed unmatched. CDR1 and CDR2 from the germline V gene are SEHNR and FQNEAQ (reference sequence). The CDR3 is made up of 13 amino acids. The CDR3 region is CASSASGTDEQYF. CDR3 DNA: TGTGCCAGCAGCGCCTCGGGGACAGACGAGCAGTACTTC.

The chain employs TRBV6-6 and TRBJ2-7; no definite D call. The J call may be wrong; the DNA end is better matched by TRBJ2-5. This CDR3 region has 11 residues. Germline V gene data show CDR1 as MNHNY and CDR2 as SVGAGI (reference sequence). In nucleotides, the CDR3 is TGTGCCAGCAGCCACCAAGAGACCCAGTACTTC. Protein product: CASSHQETQYF.

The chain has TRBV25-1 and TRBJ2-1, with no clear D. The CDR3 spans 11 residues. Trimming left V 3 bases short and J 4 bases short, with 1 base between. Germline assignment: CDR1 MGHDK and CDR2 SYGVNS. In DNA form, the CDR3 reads TGTGCCAGCAGTGATTACAATGAGCAGTTCTTC. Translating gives CASSDYNEQFF.

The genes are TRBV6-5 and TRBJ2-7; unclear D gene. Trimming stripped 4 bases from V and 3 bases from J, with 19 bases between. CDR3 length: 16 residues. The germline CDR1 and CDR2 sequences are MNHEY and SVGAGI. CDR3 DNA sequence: TGTGCCAGCAGTTCCTCCCCACATGGCCATTACTACGAGCAGTACTTC. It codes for CASSSSPHGHYYEQYF.

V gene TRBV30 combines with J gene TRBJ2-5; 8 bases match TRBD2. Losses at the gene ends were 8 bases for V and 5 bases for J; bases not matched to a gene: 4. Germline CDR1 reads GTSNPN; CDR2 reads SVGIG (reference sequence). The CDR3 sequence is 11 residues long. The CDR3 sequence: CAGGGTETQYF. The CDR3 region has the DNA TGTGCCGGCGGGGGGACGGAGACCCAGTACTTC.

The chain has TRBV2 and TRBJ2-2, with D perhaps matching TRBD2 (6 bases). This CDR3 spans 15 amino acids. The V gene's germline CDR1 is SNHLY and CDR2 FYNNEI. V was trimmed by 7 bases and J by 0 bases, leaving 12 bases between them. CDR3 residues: CASKRGTTNTGELFF. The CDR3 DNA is TGTGCCAGCAAGCGCGGGACCACGAACACCGGGGAGCTGTTTTTT. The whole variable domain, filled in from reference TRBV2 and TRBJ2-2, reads EPEVTQTPSHQVTQMGQEVILRCVPISNHLYFYWYRQILGQKVEFLVSFYNNEISEKSEIFDDQFSVERPDGSNFTLKIRSTKLEDSAMYFCASKRGTTNTGELFFGEGSRLTVL.

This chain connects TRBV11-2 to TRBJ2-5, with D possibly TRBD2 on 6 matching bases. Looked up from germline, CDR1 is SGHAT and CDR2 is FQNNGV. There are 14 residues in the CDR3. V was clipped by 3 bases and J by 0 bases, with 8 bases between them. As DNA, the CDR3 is TGTGCCAGCAGCTTCGGCGGGAACCAAGAGACCCAGTACTTC. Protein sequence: CASSFGGNQETQYF.

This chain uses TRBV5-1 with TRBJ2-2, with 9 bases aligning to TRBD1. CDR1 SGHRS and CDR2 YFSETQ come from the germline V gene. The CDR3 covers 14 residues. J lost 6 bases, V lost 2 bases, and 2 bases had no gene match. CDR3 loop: CASSLRTGAGELFF. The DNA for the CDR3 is TGCGCCAGCAGCTTAAGGACAGGGGCCGGGGAGCTGTTTTTT. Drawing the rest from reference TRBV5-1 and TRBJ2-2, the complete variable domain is KAGVTQTPRYLIKTRGQQVTLSCSPISGHRSVSWYQQTPGQGLQFLFEYFSETQRNKGNFPGRFSGRQFSNSRSEMNVSTLELGDSALYLCASSLRTGAGELFFGEGSRLTVL.

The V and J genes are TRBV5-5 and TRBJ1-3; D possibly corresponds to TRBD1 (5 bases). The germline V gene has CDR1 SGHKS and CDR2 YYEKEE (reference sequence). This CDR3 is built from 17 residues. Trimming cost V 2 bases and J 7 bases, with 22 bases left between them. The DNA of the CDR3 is TGTGCCAGCAGCTTAAGACCGGGGCCCCTCGACAATAACACCATATATTTT. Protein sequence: CASSLRPGPLDNNTIYF. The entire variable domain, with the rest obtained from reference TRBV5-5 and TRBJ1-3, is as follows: DAGVTQSPTHLIKTRGQQVTLRCSPISGHKSVSWYQQVLGQGPQFIFQYYEKEERGRGNFPDRFSARQFPNYSSELNVNALLLGDSALYLCASSLRPGPLDNNTIYFGEGSWLTVV.

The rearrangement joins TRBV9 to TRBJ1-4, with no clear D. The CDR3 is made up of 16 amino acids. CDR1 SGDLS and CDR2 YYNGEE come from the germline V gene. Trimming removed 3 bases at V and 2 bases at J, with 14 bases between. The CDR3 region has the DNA TGTGCCAGCAGCGCCGGGCCACCCCTCACTAATGAAAAACTGTTTTTT. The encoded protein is CASSAGPPLTNEKLFF. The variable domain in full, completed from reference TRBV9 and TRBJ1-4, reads DSGVTQTPKHLITATGQRVTLRCSPRSGDLSVYWYQQSLDQGLQFLIQYYNGEERAKGNILERFSAQQFPDLHSELNLSSLELGDSALYFCASSAGPPLTNEKLFFGSGTQLSVL.

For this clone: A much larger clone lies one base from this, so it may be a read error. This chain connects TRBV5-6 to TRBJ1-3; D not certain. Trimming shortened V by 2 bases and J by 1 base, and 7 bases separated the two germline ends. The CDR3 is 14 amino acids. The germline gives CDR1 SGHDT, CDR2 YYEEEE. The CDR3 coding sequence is TGTGCCAGCAGCTTCGGGAGTTCTGGAAACACCATATATTTT. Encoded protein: CASSFGSSGNTIYF. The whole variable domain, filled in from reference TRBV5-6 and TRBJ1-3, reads DAGVTQSPTHLIKTRGQQVTLRCSPKSGHDTVSWYQQALGQGPQFIFQYYEEEERQRGNFPDRFSGHQFPNYSSELNVNALLLGDSALYLCASSFGSSGNTIYFGEGSWLTVV.

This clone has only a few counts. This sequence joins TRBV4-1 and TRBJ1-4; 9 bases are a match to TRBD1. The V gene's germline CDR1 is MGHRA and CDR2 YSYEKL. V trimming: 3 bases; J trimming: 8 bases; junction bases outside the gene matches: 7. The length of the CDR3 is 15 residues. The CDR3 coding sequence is TGCGCCAGCAGCCAGGGGGGACAGGGATACGAAAAACTGTTTTTT. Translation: CASSQGGQGYEKLFF.

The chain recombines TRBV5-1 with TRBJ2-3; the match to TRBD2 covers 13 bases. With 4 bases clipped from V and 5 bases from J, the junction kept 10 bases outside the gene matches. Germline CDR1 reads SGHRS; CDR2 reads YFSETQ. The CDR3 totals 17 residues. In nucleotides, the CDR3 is TGCGCCAGCAGCAGAACGACTAGCGGGAGGCCGGGAGATACGCAGTATTTT. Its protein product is CASSRTTSGRPGDTQYF.

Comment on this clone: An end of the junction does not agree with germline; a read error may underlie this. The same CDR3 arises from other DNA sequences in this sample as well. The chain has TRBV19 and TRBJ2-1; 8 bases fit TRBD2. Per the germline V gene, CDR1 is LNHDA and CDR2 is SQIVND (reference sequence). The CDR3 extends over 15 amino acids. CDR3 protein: CASSIAGRARDEQFF. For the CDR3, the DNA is TGTGCCAGTAGCATAGCGGGAAGGGCGCGGGATGAGCAGTTCTTC.

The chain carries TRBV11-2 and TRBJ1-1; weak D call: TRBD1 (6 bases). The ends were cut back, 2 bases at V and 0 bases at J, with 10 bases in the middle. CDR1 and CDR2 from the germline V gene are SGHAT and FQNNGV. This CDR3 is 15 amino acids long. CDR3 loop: CASSLPGALNTEAFF. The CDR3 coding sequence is TGTGCCAGCAGCTTACCAGGGGCCCTGAACACTGAAGCTTTCTTT.

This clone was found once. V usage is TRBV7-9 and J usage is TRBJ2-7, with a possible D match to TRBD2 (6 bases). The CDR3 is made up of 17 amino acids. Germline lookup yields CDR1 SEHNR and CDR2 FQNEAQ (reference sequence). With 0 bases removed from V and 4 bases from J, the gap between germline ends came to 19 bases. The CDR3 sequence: CASSLAPGPEGWYEQYF. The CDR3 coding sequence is TGTGCCAGCAGCTTAGCCCCGGGACCGGAGGGGTGGTACGAGCAGTACTTC.

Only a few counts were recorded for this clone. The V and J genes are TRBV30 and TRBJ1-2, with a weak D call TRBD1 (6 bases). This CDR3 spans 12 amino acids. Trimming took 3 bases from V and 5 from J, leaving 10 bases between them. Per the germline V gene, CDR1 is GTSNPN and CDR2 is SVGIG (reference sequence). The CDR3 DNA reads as TGTGCCTGGAGCGGGGGGCGATATGGCTACACCTTC. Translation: CAWSGGRYGYTF.

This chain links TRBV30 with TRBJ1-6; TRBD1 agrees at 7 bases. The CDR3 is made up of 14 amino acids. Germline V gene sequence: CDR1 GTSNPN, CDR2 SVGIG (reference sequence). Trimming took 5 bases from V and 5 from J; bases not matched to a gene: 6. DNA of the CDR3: TGTGCCTGGGGGGGACAGCTCCATAATTCACCCCTCCACTTT. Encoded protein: CAWGGQLHNSPLHF.

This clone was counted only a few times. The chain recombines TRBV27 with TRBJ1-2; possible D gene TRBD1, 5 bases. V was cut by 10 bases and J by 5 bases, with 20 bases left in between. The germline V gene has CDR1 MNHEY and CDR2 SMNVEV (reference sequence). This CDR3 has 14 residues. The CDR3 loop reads CATSKTGTTYGYTF. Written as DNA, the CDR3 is TGTGCCACCAGCAAAACAGGCACAACGTATGGCTACACCTTC.